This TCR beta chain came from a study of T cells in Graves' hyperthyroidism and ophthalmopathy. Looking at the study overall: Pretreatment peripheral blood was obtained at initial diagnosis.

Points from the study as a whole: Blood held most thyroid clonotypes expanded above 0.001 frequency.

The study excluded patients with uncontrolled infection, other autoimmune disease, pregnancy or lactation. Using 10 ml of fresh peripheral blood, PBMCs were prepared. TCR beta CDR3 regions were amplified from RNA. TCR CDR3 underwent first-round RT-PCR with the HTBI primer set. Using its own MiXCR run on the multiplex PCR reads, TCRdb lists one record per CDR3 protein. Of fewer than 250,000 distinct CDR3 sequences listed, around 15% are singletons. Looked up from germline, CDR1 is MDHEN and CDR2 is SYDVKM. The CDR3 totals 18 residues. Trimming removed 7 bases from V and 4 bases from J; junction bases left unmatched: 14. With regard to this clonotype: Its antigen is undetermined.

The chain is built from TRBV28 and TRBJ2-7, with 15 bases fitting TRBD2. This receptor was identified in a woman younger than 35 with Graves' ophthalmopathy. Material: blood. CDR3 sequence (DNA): TGTGCCAGCAACCCAACGGTGAGGACTAGCGGGAGGGGGTACGAGCAGTACTTC. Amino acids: CASNPTVRTSGRGYEQYF.